This TCR beta chain was documented in a study of blood T cell repertoires in COVID-19. Trimming pared 6 bases from V and 4 bases from J, leaving 10 bases between. This CDR3 is 14 amino acids long. The V gene's germline CDR1 is LGHDT and CDR2 YNNKEL (reference sequence). Per the authors' pipeline: From reference gene primer amplification, estimates of nucleated cell counts were derived. Sequencing was performed with immunoSEQ multiplex PCR; in TCRdb, only in-frame clones are kept and a portion is missing. The V and J calls and clone size are taken from that table; D and trimming were inferred from the DNA. The sample lists about 140,000 clones; around 89% were seen once.

The sequenced sample was peripheral blood. The clonotype originates from an elderly woman with acute or convalescent COVID-19. This chain connects TRBV3-1 (or the pseudogene TRBV3-2) to TRBJ2-6, with a weak D call TRBD1 (5 bases). The CDR3, as DNA: TGTGCCAGCAGGCAGGGATCAGGGGCCAACGTCCTGACTTTC. Amino acids: CASRQGSGANVLTF.